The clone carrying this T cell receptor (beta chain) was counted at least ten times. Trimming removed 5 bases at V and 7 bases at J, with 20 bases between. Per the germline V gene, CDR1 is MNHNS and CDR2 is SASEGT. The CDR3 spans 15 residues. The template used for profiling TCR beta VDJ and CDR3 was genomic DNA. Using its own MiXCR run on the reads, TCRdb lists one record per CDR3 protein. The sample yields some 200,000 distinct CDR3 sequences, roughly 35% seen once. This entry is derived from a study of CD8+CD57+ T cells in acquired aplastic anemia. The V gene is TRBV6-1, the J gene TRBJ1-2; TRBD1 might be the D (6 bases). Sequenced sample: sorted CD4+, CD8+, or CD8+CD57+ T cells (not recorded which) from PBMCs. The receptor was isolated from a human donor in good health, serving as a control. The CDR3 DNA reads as TGTGCCAGCAGTTCCTCACAGGGAACACCTCGTGGCTACACCTTC. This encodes CASSSSQGTPRGYTF.